Below, one T cell receptor (beta chain) is given with its context. Its antigen is still unknown. The CDR3 is made up of 17 amino acids. Germline V CDR1 and CDR2: SEHNR, FQNEAQ (reference sequence). The trim removed 7 bases at V and 3 bases at J, leaving 10 bases unmatched. The data belong to a study of cytomegalovirus exposure and HLA in healthy donors. Study-wide results and caveats: Cytomegalovirus status was reportedly diagnosed by the classifier with high sensitivity and specificity. A few chains tied to CMV proved CMV antigen-specific in vitro. The listing of 150 to 200 TCR beta chains classed them as cytomegalovirus-associated.

Method: immunoSEQ multiplex PCR; TCRdb's copy keeps in-frame clones and lacks some. Of 120,000 to 150,000 clones in the sample, 70% to 90% were seen once. This sequence originates from a young woman in good health and CMV-seropositive. The chain is built from TRBV7-9 and TRBJ1-3; 12 positions match TRBD1. Material: PBMCs. The CDR3 region is CASTTRRDRGLGNTIYF. DNA of the CDR3: TGTGCCAGCACCACCCGAAGGGACAGGGGGCTTGGAAACACCATATATTTT.